Below, 12 T cell receptor beta chains from the same sample are listed, as sequenced in a study of OX40 agonist ivuxolimab in advanced cancers. Sequencing used immunoSEQ multiplex PCR; TCRdb keeps in-frame clones, though not all of them. The sample consists of roughly 83,000 clones, around 85% of them appearing once. The sequenced sample was CD4+ or CD8+ T cells sorted from blood, obtained in a trial of the OX40 agonist ivuxolimab. The receptor source for this set is an adult with an advanced solid tumor such as melanoma, head and neck, liver or kidney cancer.

In its sample, this clone was seen a few times. This chain joins TRBV19 and TRBJ2-4; D possibly corresponds to TRBD1 (6 bases). The CDR3 spans 13 residues. Deletions cut 6 bases from V and 7 bases from J, with 13 bases between. Germline-derived CDR1 and CDR2 are LNHDA and SQIVND (reference sequence). The CDR3 nucleotides are TGTGCCAGTAGAGTCCAGGGGTCGAACATTCAGTACTTC. Translation: CASRVQGSNIQYF.

The chain employs TRBV12-5 and TRBJ2-1, with D possibly TRBD2 on 5 matching bases. Germline-derived CDR1 and CDR2 are LGHNT and FRNRAP. The CDR3 consists of 14 residues. Trimming pared 1 base from V and 3 bases from J, leaving 7 bases between. CDR3 nucleotides: TGTGCTAGTGGTTTGGAAGGGAGCTACAATGAGCAGTTCTTC. It translates to CASGLEGSYNEQFF.

The chain carries TRBV6-1 and TRBJ1-1; D unresolved. The CDR3 has 14 residues. V dropped 3 bases and J dropped 0 bases, with 8 bases sitting between them. Germline V gene data show CDR1 as MNHNS and CDR2 as SASEGT. CDR3 region: CASSDVGMNTEAFF. The CDR3 DNA sequence: TGTGCCAGCAGTGACGTGGGGATGAACACTGAAGCTTTCTTT.

The rearrangement joins TRBV11-3 to TRBJ1-1, with D perhaps matching TRBD1 (6 bases). Trimming took off 3 bases at V and 3 bases at J, with 11 bases between the two ends. Germline V gene lookup returns CDR1 SGHNT and CDR2 YENEEA. This CDR3 spans 14 amino acids. The CDR3 region has the DNA TGTGCCAGCAGCTTTACAGGGATGGACACTGAAGCTTTCTTT. Amino acids: CASSFTGMDTEAFF.

This clone came up once. This CDR3 is CATAELGGRRNEQYF. Written as DNA, the CDR3 is TGTGCCACCGCGGAGCTAGGAGGACGACGTAACGAGCAGTACTTC. V usage is TRBV6-7 and J usage is TRBJ2-5, with a possible D match to TRBD2 (5 bases). The better agreement between TRBJ2-7 and the DNA end casts doubt on the J call. TRBV6-7 is an ORF, and what it does is uncertain. The CDR3 is 15 residues long.

The genes are TRBV6-6 and TRBJ1-1, with D possibly being TRBD1 (5 bases). Germline values: CDR1 MNHNY, CDR2 SVGAGI (reference sequence). The CDR3 has 14 residues. The germline V and J ends were trimmed by 5 bases and 5 bases, with 15 bases remaining between them. The CDR3 DNA reads TGTGCCAGCAGTCAAGGGTTTAGGGGAACTGAAGCTTTCTTT. It is translated as CASSQGFRGTEAFF.

The V call is TRBV9, the J call TRBJ2-7, with D tentatively TRBD1 (8 bases). V was clipped by 2 bases and J by 2 bases, with 17 bases between them. Per germline, CDR1 SGDLS and CDR2 YYNGEE. The CDR3 is made up of 16 amino acids. CDR3 sequence reads: CASSVYRGGSPYEQYF. Here the CDR3 DNA reads TGTGCCAGCAGCGTCTACAGGGGGGGGAGCCCCTACGAGCAGTACTTC.

The chain joins TRBV7-8 to TRBJ1-4; D ambiguous. V shed 4 bases and J shed 8 bases, with 14 bases lying between them. This CDR3 spans 14 amino acids. The germline CDR1 and CDR2 sequences are SGHVS and FQNEAQ. CDR3 sequence (DNA): TGTGCCAGCAGCTCAGACGAGGTTTGGGAAAAACTGTTTTTT. It is translated as CASSSDEVWEKLFF.

V and J are TRBV4-1 and TRBJ1-2; D is possibly TRBD1 (5 bases). The CDR3 length is 13 residues. The V gene's germline CDR1 is MGHRA and CDR2 YSYEKL. V was shortened by 4 bases and J by 3 bases, with 9 bases between the two germline ends. DNA of the CDR3: TGCGCCAGCAGCCGGTTAGGGGACTATGGCTACACCTTC. Translation: CASSRLGDYGYTF.

Here the CDR3 DNA reads TGTGCCAGCAGCTATCCGAGGGGTGAGCAGTTCTTC. Protein: CASSYPRGEQFF. The chain is built from TRBV7-9 and TRBJ2-1; D may be TRBD1 or TRBD2 (5 bases each). With 4 bases removed from V and 9 bases from J, the gap between germline ends came to 10 bases. CDR1 SEHNR and CDR2 FQNEAQ come from the germline V gene (reference sequence). The CDR3 contains 12 residues.

The gene calls are TRBV19 and TRBJ1-2; 7 nucleotides align to TRBD1. There are 15 residues in the CDR3. Per the germline V gene, CDR1 is LNHDA and CDR2 is SQIVND (reference sequence). J gave up 7 bases and V 5 bases, and 13 bases lay outside the gene matches. CDR3 sequence: CASSAGTDGIGGYTF. The CDR3 DNA follows: TGTGCCAGTAGTGCCGGGACAGATGGTATAGGTGGCTACACCTTC.

J is TRBJ2-7 and V is TRBV30; the D gene is possibly TRBD2 (6 bases). The germline V and J ends were trimmed by 5 bases and 2 bases, with 10 bases remaining between them. Looked up from germline, CDR1 is GTSNPN and CDR2 is SVGIG (reference sequence). The length of the CDR3 is 12 residues. CDR3 loop: CAWGTQAYEQYF. CDR3 DNA sequence: TGTGCCTGGGGGACTCAAGCCTACGAGCAGTACTTC. The complete variable domain, with remaining parts taken from reference TRBV30 and TRBJ2-7, reads SQTIHQWPATLVQPVGSPLSLECTVEGTSNPNLYWYRQAAGRGLQLLFYSVGIGQISSEVPQNLSASRPQDRQFILSSKKLLLSDSGFYLCAWGTQAYEQYFGPGTRLTVT.